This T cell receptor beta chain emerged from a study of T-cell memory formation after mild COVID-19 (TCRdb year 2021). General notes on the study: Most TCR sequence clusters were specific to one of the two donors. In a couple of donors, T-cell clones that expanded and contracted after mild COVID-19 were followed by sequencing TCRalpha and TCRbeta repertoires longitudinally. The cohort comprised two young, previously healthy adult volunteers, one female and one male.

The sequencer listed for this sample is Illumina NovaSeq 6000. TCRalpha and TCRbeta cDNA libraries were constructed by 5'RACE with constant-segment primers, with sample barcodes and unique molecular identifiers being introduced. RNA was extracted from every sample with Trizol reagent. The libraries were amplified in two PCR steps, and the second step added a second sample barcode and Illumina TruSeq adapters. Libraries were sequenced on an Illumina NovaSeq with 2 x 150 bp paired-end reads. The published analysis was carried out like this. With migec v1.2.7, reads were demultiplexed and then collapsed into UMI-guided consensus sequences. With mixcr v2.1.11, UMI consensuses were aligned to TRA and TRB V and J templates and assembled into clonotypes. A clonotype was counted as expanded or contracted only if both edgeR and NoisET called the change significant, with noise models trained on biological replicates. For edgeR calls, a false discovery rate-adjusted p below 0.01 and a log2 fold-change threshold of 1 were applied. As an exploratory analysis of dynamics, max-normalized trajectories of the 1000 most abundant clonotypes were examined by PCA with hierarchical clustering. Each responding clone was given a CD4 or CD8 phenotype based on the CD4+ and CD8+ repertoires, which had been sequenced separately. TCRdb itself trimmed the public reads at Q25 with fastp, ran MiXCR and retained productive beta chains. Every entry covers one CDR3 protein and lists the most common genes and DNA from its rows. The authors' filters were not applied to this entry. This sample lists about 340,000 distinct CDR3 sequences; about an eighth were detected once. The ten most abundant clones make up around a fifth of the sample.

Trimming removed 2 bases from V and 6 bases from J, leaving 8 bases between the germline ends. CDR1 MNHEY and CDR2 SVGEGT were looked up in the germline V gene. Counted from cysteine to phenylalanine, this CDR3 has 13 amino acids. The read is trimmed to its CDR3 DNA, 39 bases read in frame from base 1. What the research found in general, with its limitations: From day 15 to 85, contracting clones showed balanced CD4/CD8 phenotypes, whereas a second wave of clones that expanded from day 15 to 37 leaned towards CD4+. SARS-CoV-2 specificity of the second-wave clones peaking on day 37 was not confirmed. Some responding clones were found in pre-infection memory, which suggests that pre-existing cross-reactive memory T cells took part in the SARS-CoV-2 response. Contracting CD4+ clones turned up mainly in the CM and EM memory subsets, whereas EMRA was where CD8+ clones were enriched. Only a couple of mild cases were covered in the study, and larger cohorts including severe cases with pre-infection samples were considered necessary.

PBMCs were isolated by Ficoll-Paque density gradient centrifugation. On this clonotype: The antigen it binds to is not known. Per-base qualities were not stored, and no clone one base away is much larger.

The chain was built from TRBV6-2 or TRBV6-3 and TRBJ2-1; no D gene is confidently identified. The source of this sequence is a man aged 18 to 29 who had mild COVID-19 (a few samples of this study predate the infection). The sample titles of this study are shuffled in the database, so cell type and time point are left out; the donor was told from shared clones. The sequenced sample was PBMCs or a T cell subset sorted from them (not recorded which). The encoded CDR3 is CASSYRQLNEQFF. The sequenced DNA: TGTGCCAGCAGTTACCGACAACTCAATGAGCAGTTCTTC.